This TCR beta chain is drawn from a study of blood T cells in healthy people across ages. V was pared by 0 bases and J by 6 bases, with 11 bases between. The germline V gene encodes CDR1 SNHLY and CDR2 FYNNEI. This CDR3 spans 14 amino acids. Study observations and caveats: While age rose, TCR beta diversity per million T cells dropped in a roughly linear way.

This clonotype showed up just a few times. Its target is unknown. Next came a second PCR, run for roughly 6 to 11 cycles, which used a sample-barcoded 5' primer along with a J-beta primer mix. Each single sample gave us at least 3 million CDR3-containing paired-end reads. A single record per CDR3 protein comes from TCRdb applying MiXCR to the 5' RACE reads. Found here are some 1.8 million distinct CDR3 sequences, approximately 40% of them singletons; the top ten hold roughly 23%. The chain joins TRBV2 to TRBJ2-5; D unresolved. What was sequenced was blood. The origin of this receptor is a human donor in good health. The CDR3 loop is CASSEAPQTKTQYF. The CDR3 region has the DNA TGTGCCAGCAGTGAAGCGCCACAGACAAAGACCCAGTACTTC.